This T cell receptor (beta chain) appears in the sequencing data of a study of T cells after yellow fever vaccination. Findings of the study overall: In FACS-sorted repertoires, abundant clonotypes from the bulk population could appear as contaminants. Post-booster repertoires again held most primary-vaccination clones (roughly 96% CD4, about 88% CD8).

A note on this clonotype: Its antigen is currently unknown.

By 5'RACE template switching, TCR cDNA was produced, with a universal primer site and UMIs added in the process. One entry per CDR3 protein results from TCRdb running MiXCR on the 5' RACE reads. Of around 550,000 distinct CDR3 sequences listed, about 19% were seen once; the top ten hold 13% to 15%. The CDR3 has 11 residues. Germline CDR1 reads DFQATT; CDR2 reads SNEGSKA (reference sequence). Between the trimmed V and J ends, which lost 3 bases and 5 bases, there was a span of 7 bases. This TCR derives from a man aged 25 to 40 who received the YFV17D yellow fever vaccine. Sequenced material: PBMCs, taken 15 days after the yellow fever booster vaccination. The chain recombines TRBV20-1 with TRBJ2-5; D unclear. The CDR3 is CSASSRETQYF. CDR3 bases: TGCAGTGCTAGCAGTCGGGAGACCCAGTACTTC.